Following are 13 T cell receptor beta chains from one sample sequenced in a study of T cells in Graves' hyperthyroidism and ophthalmopathy. Template material for amplifying TCR beta CDR3 regions consisted of RNA transcripts. TCR CDR3 regions were first amplified by RT-PCR with HTBI primers. TCRdb re-called the multiplex PCR reads with MiXCR, one entry per CDR3 protein. The sample lists hundreds of thousands of distinct CDR3 sequences; approximately 19% were seen once. Sequencing input: blood. These receptors all stem from a woman aged 18-35 years with Graves' hyperthyroidism.

This clonotype has more than one count but fewer than ten. V usage is TRBV4-2 and J usage is TRBJ2-5; D possibly uses TRBD1 or TRBD2 (6 bases each). V gave up 0 bases and J gave up 1 base, with 15 bases separating them. CDR3 length equals 17 residues. The germline V gene encodes CDR1 LGHNA and CDR2 YNFKEQ. CDR3 sequence (DNA): TGTGCCAGCAGCCAAGAAGCTTCGGGGGCCGCCCAAGAGACCCAGTACTTC. As protein: CASSQEASGAAQETQYF.

Concerning this clonotype: A much larger clone differs from this one at a single base, so this may be a read error. The chain employs TRBV6-1 and TRBJ1-2; TRBD1 matches at 7 bases. Per the germline V gene, CDR1 is MNHNS and CDR2 is SASEGT. There are 13 residues in the CDR3. The CDR3 sequence is CASSPTGFRGCTF. The CDR3 DNA follows: TGTGCCAGCAGTCCGACAGGGTTCAGAGGCTGCACCTTC.

This clonotype was recorded at least ten times. The CDR3: CASIGGFGGYTF. The DNA for the CDR3 is TGTGCCAGCATCGGGGGGTTCGGGGGCTACACCTTC. The chain carries TRBV6-1 and TRBJ1-2; maybe TRBD1 (5 bases). In germline, CDR1 is MNHNS, CDR2 SASEGT. The V end was cut by 7 bases, the J end by 8 bases, with 14 bases between. The CDR3 has 12 residues.

This clonotype appeared many times. The chain couples TRBV20-1 to TRBJ2-5, with no clear D. This CDR3 contains 14 residues. V shed 2 bases and J shed 5 bases, with 15 bases lying between them. Germline loops: CDR1 DFQATT, CDR2 SNEGSKA (reference sequence). The CDR3 DNA sequence: TGCAGTGCTAGATCTCCATGGGGTTCGGAGACCCAGTACTTC. Its protein is CSARSPWGSETQYF.

The chain has TRBV19 and TRBJ1-2; 9 nucleotides agree with TRBD1. The CDR3 contains 12 residues. V was pared by 8 bases and J by 7 bases, with 5 bases of the junction left unmatched. Germline CDR1 reads LNHDA; CDR2 reads SQIVND (reference sequence). CDR3 in amino acids: CASSGTGFGYTF. CDR3 bases: TGTGCCAGTTCTGGGACAGGGTTTGGCTACACCTTC.

The sample holds many counts of this clonotype. The chain employs TRBV6-6 and TRBJ1-2; D call uncertain. V gave up 8 bases and J gave up 8 bases, with 15 bases separating them. This CDR3 comprises 12 residues. Germline V gene sequence: CDR1 MNHNY, CDR2 SVGAGI (reference sequence). The CDR3 here is CASGPHGTGYTF. CDR3 nucleotide sequence: TGTGCCAGCGGACCTCATGGAACGGGCTACACCTTC.

Ten or more counts support this clonotype. The DNA of the CDR3 is TGTGCCATCAGTGATGCCGGGACAGGGGGCAAGTACGAGCAGTACTTC. Its protein product is CAISDAGTGGKYEQYF. The V call is TRBV10-3, the J call TRBJ2-7, with TRBD1 identical over 12 bases. Germline CDR1 reads ENHRY; CDR2 reads SYGVKD. CDR3 size: 16 residues. The junction had 7 bases not matched to a gene; V was cut back by 3 bases and J by 4 bases.

This clonotype was counted many times. This CDR3 is CSARMDSNQPQHF. DNA of the CDR3: TGCAGTGCTAGAATGGATAGCAATCAGCCCCAGCATTTT. The chain is built from TRBV20-1 and TRBJ1-5; D not resolved. There are 13 residues in the CDR3. The germline V gene encodes CDR1 DFQATT and CDR2 SNEGSKA (reference sequence). V lost 2 bases to trimming and J lost 0 bases, with 5 bases between them.

This clonotype has a count of ten or more. This sequence joins TRBV7-8 and TRBJ2-7; TRBD2 might be the D (5 bases). The CDR3 has 15 residues. V lost 1 base and J lost 1, with 11 bases in between. Germline lookup yields CDR1 SGHVS and CDR2 FQNEAQ. The CDR3 here is CASSLERGASYEQYF. The CDR3, as DNA: TGTGCCAGCAGCTTAGAACGGGGTGCGTCCTACGAGCAGTACTTC. The variable domain in full, with the rest retrieved from reference TRBV7-8 and TRBJ2-7, is GAGVSQSPRYKVAKRGQDVALRCDPISGHVSLFWYQQALGQGPEFLTYFQNEAQLDKSGLPSDRFFAERPEGSVSTLKIQRTQQEDSAVYLCASSLERGASYEQYFGPGTRLTVT.

The chain uses TRBV6-1 and TRBJ2-7, with D possibly TRBD2 on 5 matching bases. The V and J ends lost 4 bases and 3 bases respectively, with 19 bases between them. The CDR3 runs 16 residues. Germline V lookup: CDR1 MNHNS, CDR2 SASEGT. CDR3 residues: CASSVYPGKLYYEQYF. The CDR3 nucleotides read TGTGCCAGCAGTGTCTATCCGGGAAAATTATACTACGAGCAGTACTTC.

This clonotype was seen at least ten times. The rearrangement links TRBV18 to TRBJ1-1; a weak D match, TRBD1 (6 bases). Germline loops: CDR1 KGHSH, CDR2 LQKENI. The CDR3 loop spans 16 amino acids. The germline V and J ends were trimmed by 4 bases and 0 bases, with 15 bases remaining between them. CDR3 nucleotides: TGTGCCAGCTCACTAGGTCTGGGGGGCGTGAACACTGAAGCTTTCTTT. Translated: CASSLGLGGVNTEAFF.

There are a few counts of this clonotype. A much bigger clone sits one base away, suggesting this may be a read error. The chain recombines TRBV5-1 with TRBJ2-2; TRBD1 matches at 9 bases. The CDR3 runs 17 residues. The germline CDR1 and CDR2 sequences are SGHRS and YFSETQ. CDR3 in amino acids: CASSLQGAGMNTGELCF. CDR3 DNA sequence: TGCGCCAGCAGCTTACAGGGGGCTGGAATGAACACCGGGGAGCTGTGTTTT. Supplemented by reference TRBV5-1 and TRBJ2-2, the full variable domain reads KAGVTQTPRYLIKTRGQQVTLSCSPISGHRSVSWYQQTPGQGLQFLFEYFSETQRNKGNFPGRFSGRQFSNSRSEMNVSTLELGDSALYLCASSLQGAGMNTGELCFGEGSRLTVL.

This chain connects TRBV6-1 to TRBJ1-1; D gene uncertain. V was shortened by 3 bases and J by 4 bases, with 9 bases between the two germline ends. The germline V gene encodes CDR1 MNHNS and CDR2 SASEGT. The CDR3 has 13 residues. The CDR3 spells CASSDMRVTEAFF. The CDR3 DNA reads TGTGCCAGCAGTGATATGAGGGTCACTGAAGCTTTCTTT.